The rows below give T cell receptor beta chains drawn from one sample of a study of CD4 T cells in relation to SARS-CoV-2 and coronaviruses. The antigens of these receptors remain unknown. TCRdb keeps only in-frame clones here, not all; method: immunoSEQ multiplex PCR. The data show approximately 26,000 clones, approximately 73% seen once. The source material was CD4+ T cells from PBMCs, cultured in vitro. Source of these receptors: a human donor in good health. Each CDR3 is given with its conserved first and last residue. The D gene is left open where the match is weak. Size is omitted from some rows. Given values are once, few, many or a class for expanded clones.

j_gene,d_gene,abundance,v_gene,CDR3aa,CDR3nt
TRBJ2-1,TRBD2,-,TRBV7-2,CASSKAGSSSYNEQFF,TGTGCCAGCAGCAAAGCGGGATCATCGTCCTACAATGAGCAGTTCTTC
TRBJ2-1,TRBD2,-,TRBV7-9,CASSWWLAGGPGEQFF,TGTGCCAGCAGCTGGTGGCTAGCGGGGGGGCCAGGGGAGCAGTTCTTC
TRBJ2-2,-,-,TRBV6-2/TRBV6-3,CASSSGSDTGELFF,TGTGCCAGCAGTTCCGGCAGTGATACCGGGGAGCTGTTTTTT
TRBJ1-1,-,once,TRBV12-3/TRBV12-4,CASSRPNTEAFF,TGTGCCAGCAGCCGCCCCAACACTGAAGCTTTCTTT
TRBJ1-6,-,-,TRBV7-2,CASSARGRTVNSPLHF,TGTGCCAGCAGCGCACGGGGTCGGACAGTAAATTCACCCCTCCACTTT
TRBJ2-7,TRBD2,few,TRBV7-9,CASGGRSYEQYF,TGTGCCAGTGGCGGGAGAAGCTACGAGCAGTACTTC
TRBJ2-3,TRBD1,-,TRBV14,CASSGQSKDTQYF,TGTGCCAGCTCGGGACAGTCAAAAGATACGCAGTATTTT
TRBJ2-1,-,-,TRBV4-3,CASSQEVLDTFLDSSYNEQFF,TGCGCCAGCAGCCAAGAGGTATTAGACACTTTCCTAGATAGCTCCTACAATGAGCAGTTCTTC
TRBJ2-3,-,-,TRBV5-1,CASSFQTKRTDTQYF,TGCGCCAGCAGCTTCCAGACCAAGCGCACAGATACGCAGTATTTT
TRBJ1-1,-,-,TRBV19,CASSIWVDTEAFF,TGTGCCAGTAGTATATGGGTGGACACTGAAGCTTTCTTT
TRBJ2-1,TRBD2,-,TRBV5-3,CARSWVAGGSYNEQFF,TGTGCCAGAAGCTGGGTAGCCGGGGGGTCCTACAATGAGCAGTTCTTC
TRBJ2-7,TRBD2,-,TRBV27,CASSSPGLLSYEQYF,TGTGCCAGCAGCTCGCCGGGACTACTATCCTACGAGCAGTACTTC
TRBJ1-2,TRBD1,-,TRBV2,CASSTRAGQGKMYYGYTF,TGTGCCAGCAGTACTCGCGCGGGACAGGGGAAAATGTACTATGGCTACACCTTC
TRBJ1-5,TRBD1,-,TRBV7-2,CASSLTGFNQPQHF,TGTGCCAGCAGCTTGACAGGGTTCAATCAGCCCCAGCATTTT
TRBJ1-1,-,-,TRBV11-1,CASRQVGVAFF,TGTGCCAGCAGACAGGTGGGGGTGGCTTTCTTT
TRBJ2-1,TRBD2,-,TRBV6-5,CASRVTSGAGNEQFF,TGTGCCAGCAGAGTCACTAGCGGGGCAGGCAATGAGCAGTTCTTC
TRBJ2-5,TRBD1,-,TRBV4-1,CASRDLRGPVTQYF,TGCGCCAGCAGGGATCTCAGGGGGCCCGTGACCCAGTACTTC
TRBJ2-7,TRBD2,-,TRBV7-8,CASSSLSGRLGEQYF,TGTGCCAGCAGCTCCCTTAGCGGGAGACTGGGCGAGCAGTACTTC
TRBJ1-1,-,few,TRBV3-1/TRBV3-2,CASSPALNTEAFF,TGTGCCAGCAGCCCCGCCTTAAACACTGAAGCTTTCTTT
TRBJ2-7,TRBD2,-,TRBV6-5,CASTWDYLYEQYF,TGTGCCAGCACCTGGGACTATCTCTACGAGCAGTACTTC
TRBJ2-3,-,-,TRBV29-1,CSVEEAAGATDTQYF,TGCAGCGTTGAAGAGGCCGCGGGGGCCACAGATACGCAGTATTTT
TRBJ2-1,-,-,TRBV7-9,CASSPLEALGNEQFF,TGTGCCAGCAGCCCCTTGGAGGCCCTCGGAAATGAGCAGTTCTTC
TRBJ1-1,-,-,TRBV18,CASSPQPNTEAFF,TGTGCCAGCTCACCCCAACCGAACACTGAAGCTTTCTTT
TRBJ1-5,-,-,TRBV5-1,CASSQGSNNQPQHF,TGCGCCAGCAGCCAAGGTTCGAACAATCAGCCCCAGCATTTT
TRBJ1-2,-,-,TRBV25-1,CASSESVGNYGYTF,TGTGCCAGCAGTGAATCGGTAGGGAACTATGGCTACACCTTC
TRBJ1-1,-,few,TRBV11-2,CASSIDSDTEAFF,TGTGCCAGCAGCATAGACAGTGACACTGAAGCTTTCTTT
TRBJ2-7,-,few,TRBV13,CASSLGGRGRRGEQYF,TGTGCCAGCAGCTTAGGAGGGAGGGGGCGCCGAGGCGAGCAGTACTTC
TRBJ2-7,TRBD2,few,TRBV9,CASSVGTSGEQYF,TGTGCCAGCAGCGTTGGGACTAGCGGGGAGCAGTACTTC
TRBJ2-5,TRBD2,-,TRBV18,CASSSSSGGAETQYF,TGTGCCAGCTCATCGAGTAGCGGGGGGGCGGAGACCCAGTACTTC
TRBJ2-6,TRBD1,-,TRBV5-4,CASSSGPGTGRGANVLTF,TGTGCCAGCAGCTCCGGTCCCGGGACAGGGAGAGGGGCCAACGTCCTGACTTTC
TRBJ1-1,-,-,TRBV6-2/TRBV6-3,CASSLGEVFTEAFF,TGTGCCAGCAGTTTAGGGGAAGTTTTCACTGAAGCTTTCTTT
TRBJ1-1,-,-,TRBV19,CASSIQGTIEAFF,TGTGCCAGTAGTATACAGGGAACTATTGAAGCTTTCTTT
TRBJ1-2,-,few,TRBV2,CASSQTDRNYGYTF,TGTGCCAGCAGTCAGACAGACAGGAACTATGGCTACACCTTC
TRBJ1-1,-,-,TRBV19,CASSLGDGEAFF,TGTGCCAGTAGTTTGGGGGACGGTGAAGCTTTCTTT
TRBJ2-7,-,-,TRBV19,CASSALGDIAFRYF,TGTGCCAGTAGCGCCTTGGGCGACATTGCCTTTCGGTACTTC
TRBJ1-1,-,-,TRBV11-2,CASSLVGPNTEAFF,TGTGCCAGCAGCTTAGTTGGGCCGAACACTGAAGCTTTCTTT
TRBJ2-1,-,-,TRBV7-2,CASSAQAASNNEQFF,TGTGCCAGCAGCGCCCAGGCGGCCAGTAACAATGAGCAGTTCTTC
TRBJ1-5,-,few,TRBV3-1/TRBV3-2,CASSQDSAGQPQHF,TGTGCCAGCAGCCAAGATAGTGCCGGACAGCCCCAGCATTTT
TRBJ2-5,TRBD1,-,TRBV9,CASSVTGGLETQYF,TGTGCCAGCAGCGTAACAGGGGGCTTGGAGACCCAGTACTTC
TRBJ2-5,TRBD2,-,TRBV6-2/TRBV6-3,CASSLYWTSGQETQYF,TGTGCCAGCAGTTTATATTGGACTAGCGGACAAGAGACCCAGTACTTC
TRBJ1-2,TRBD1,few,TRBV3-1/TRBV3-2,CASSQERDSGGYTF,TGTGCCAGCAGCCAAGAAAGGGACAGCGGTGGCTACACCTTC
TRBJ1-2,-,-,TRBV4-3,CASSSTGDDYGYTF,TGCGCCAGCAGCTCGACGGGGGACGACTATGGCTACACCTTC
TRBJ2-7,TRBD1,-,TRBV5-1,CASSSPDRVAYEQYF,TGCGCCAGCAGCTCCCCGGACAGGGTTGCCTACGAGCAGTACTTC
TRBJ2-7,-,-,TRBV6-5,CASSRDASYEQYF,TGTGCCAGCAGTCGGGACGCCTCCTACGAGCAGTACTTC
TRBJ1-6,-,-,TRBV5-8,CASSLSRGNSPLHF,TGTGCCAGCAGCTTGAGTCGGGGTAATTCACCCCTCCACTTT
TRBJ2-2,TRBD2,-,TRBV7-6,CASSLRATSATGELFF,TGTGCCAGCAGTTTAAGGGCGACTAGCGCCACCGGGGAGCTGTTTTTT
TRBJ2-2,-,-,TRBV5-6,CASSLVGVNTGELFF,TGTGCCAGCAGCTTGGTAGGGGTAAACACCGGGGAGCTGTTTTTT
TRBJ2-1,TRBD2,-,TRBV7-2,CASSAASGSHNEQFF,TGTGCCAGCAGCGCCGCTAGCGGGAGTCACAATGAGCAGTTCTTC
TRBJ2-3,-,-,TRBV28,CASSFEGVYTQYF,TGTGCCAGCAGTTTCGAGGGGGTCTATACCCAGTATTTT
TRBJ1-3,-,-,TRBV5-1,CASSLVSGDGNTIYF,TGCGCCAGCAGCTTGGTCTCTGGGGACGGAAACACCATATATTTT
TRBJ1-4,-,-,TRBV5-5,CASSLEGVGEKLFF,TGTGCCAGCAGCTTGGAGGGGGTCGGTGAAAAACTGTTTTTT